Listed below are T cell receptor beta chains from one sample, sequenced in a study of cytomegalovirus exposure and HLA in healthy donors. Profiling relied on immunoSEQ multiplex PCR, and the TCRdb table lists in-frame clones only, not all of them. In the table there are 150,000 to 200,000 clones, around 79% of which are singletons. Sequenced: PBMCs. All receptors come from a woman between 45 and 65 years old in good health and CMV-seronegative. Both conserved end residues are part of each CDR3. Fields, in order: V gene, D gene, CDR3 length, clone size, J gene, CDR3 DNA, CDR3 protein. D genes are given only for firm matches. Only part of the rows carry a size: once, few, many, or a class if the clone is expanded.

TRBV5-4	TRBD1	14	NA	TRBJ2-7	TGTGCCAGCAGCCAGGACAGGGCCCTGGGTGAGCAGTACTTC	CASSQDRALGEQYF
TRBV10-3	TRBD1	18	NA	TRBJ1-2	TGTGCCATCAGTATACGGCAGGGGGGCTTCTATTATTCCTATGGCTACACCTTC	CAISIRQGGFYYSYGYTF
TRBV4-1	NA	13	once	TRBJ2-7	TGCGCCAGCAGCCAAACAGGGTTTGCGAAGCAGTACTTC	CASSQTGFAKQYF
TRBV7-3	NA	12	once	TRBJ2-3	TGTGCCAGCAGCTTATCGGGAGATACGCAGTATTTT	CASSLSGDTQYF
TRBV6-4	TRBD2	17	NA	TRBJ2-2	TGTGCCAGCAGTGACACTTACCTAGCGGGTCCCACCGGGGAGCTGTTTTTT	CASSDTYLAGPTGELFF
TRBV6-1	TRBD1	14	few	TRBJ2-3	TGTGCCTTGGGAACAGGGGAGAGGGCAGATACGCAGTATTTT	CALGTGERADTQYF
TRBV19	NA	13	NA	TRBJ1-1	TGTGCCAGTATGCGGGGTGGTGTCACTGAAGCTTTCTTT	CASMRGGVTEAFF
TRBV7-2	TRBD1	15	NA	TRBJ1-3	TGTGCCAGCAGCCTTACAGGGGGTCTCGGAAACACCATATATTTT	CASSLTGGLGNTIYF
TRBV5-1	TRBD1	15	NA	TRBJ2-3	TGCGCCAGCAGCACCTGGACAGGGGTAGCAGATACGCAGTATTTT	CASSTWTGVADTQYF
TRBV7-9	NA	14	NA	TRBJ1-1	TGTGCCAGCAGCTTAGGTACAGCGAACACTGAAGCTTTCTTT	CASSLGTANTEAFF
TRBV30	TRBD2	18	NA	TRBJ2-3	TGTGCCTGGAGTGCGGCCCTAATCCGGGACTATAGCGGAGATACGCAGTATTTT	CAWSAALIRDYSGDTQYF
TRBV6-1	TRBD1	14	NA	TRBJ2-1	TGTGCCATTGCGACAGGGAGCTCCTACAATGAGCAGTTCTTC	CAIATGSSYNEQFF
TRBV19	TRBD2	14	NA	TRBJ2-1	TGTGCCAGTTCTTTAGCGGGAGGATCATTTGAGCAGTTCTTC	CASSLAGGSFEQFF
TRBV2	NA	13	NA	TRBJ2-1	TGTGCCAGCAGTGGCGACAACTACAATGAGCAGTTCTTC	CASSGDNYNEQFF
TRBV10-2	TRBD2	15	NA	TRBJ2-5	TGCGCCAGCCGGTTTGGAACTAGCGGGGGAGAGACCCAGTACTTC	CASRFGTSGGETQYF
TRBV11-2	NA	15	NA	TRBJ1-3	TGTGCCAGCAGCTTAGGCCGGACAGCCGGAAACACCATATATTTT	CASSLGRTAGNTIYF
TRBV7-9	TRBD2	14	NA	TRBJ2-7	TGTGCCAGCAGCTCTATCGGACTAGCCTACGAGCAGTACTTC	CASSSIGLAYEQYF
TRBV6-6	NA	14	NA	TRBJ1-4	TGTGCCAGCATTTTCGACACCCTAGCTGAAAAACTGTTTTTT	CASIFDTLAEKLFF
TRBV5-1	NA	14	NA	TRBJ2-3	TGCGCCAGCAGCCGCGGGACGGAGAGGGATACGCAGTATTTT	CASSRGTERDTQYF
TRBV5-6	NA	13	NA	TRBJ2-3	TGTGCCAGCAGCCCCTCTAGCACAGATACGCAGTATTTT	CASSPSSTDTQYF
TRBV7-2	TRBD2	15	once	TRBJ2-7	TGTGCCAGCAGCCAAAGCGGGAGCCGATACTACGAGCAGTACTTC	CASSQSGSRYYEQYF
TRBV5-1	TRBD2	14	NA	TRBJ2-7	TGCGCCAGCAGCGGGGTAGCGGGAAGCGTTAAGCAGTACTTC	CASSGVAGSVKQYF
TRBV5-1	TRBD1	15	NA	TRBJ1-2	TGCGCCAGCAGCTTGGCCCCGGGACAGCACTATGGCTACACCTTC	CASSLAPGQHYGYTF
TRBV6-5	NA	14	once	TRBJ2-2	TGTGCCAGCAGCACCGGCAGGGGCACCGGGGAGCTGTTTTTT	CASSTGRGTGELFF
TRBV15	TRBD2	15	NA	TRBJ2-1	TGTGCCACCAGCAGACGGGGCGGGGGGGCGGGTGAGCAGTTCTTC	CATSRRGGGAGEQFF
TRBV7-7	TRBD2	16	NA	TRBJ2-1	TGTGCCAGCAGTCCTACGACTAGCGGGAGAAGTGATGAGCAGTTCTTC	CASSPTTSGRSDEQFF
TRBV28	NA	15	NA	TRBJ1-3	TGTGCCACCCAGTTTACTCCGAACAGAAGAAACACCATATATTTT	CATQFTPNRRNTIYF
TRBV30	NA	13	NA	TRBJ1-1	TGTGCCTGGAGTAATCAAGGGGGAGCCGAAGCTTTCTTT	CAWSNQGGAEAFF
TRBV9	NA	15	few	TRBJ1-3	TGTGCCAGCAGCGAAGGGGATTCCTCTGGAAACACCATATATTTT	CASSEGDSSGNTIYF
TRBV28	NA	16	NA	TRBJ1-6	TGTGCCAGCAGTTTGAGCCTCAGGGGAAAGATTTCACCCCTCCACTTT	CASSLSLRGKISPLHF
TRBV6-5	NA	13	NA	TRBJ1-2	TGTGCCAGCAGGGTCCCAGGAAACTATGGCTACACCTTC	CASRVPGNYGYTF
TRBV12-5	NA	17	NA	TRBJ2-5	TGTGCTAGTGGTTTGGTTCCCCCTAGAATTACCCAAGAGACCCAGTACTTC	CASGLVPPRITQETQYF
TRBV15	NA	16	once	TRBJ1-4	TGTGCCACCAGCAGAGCCCTGACAGCCGTTAATGAAAAACTGTTTTTT	CATSRALTAVNEKLFF
TRBV5-1	TRBD1	16	NA	TRBJ1-4	TGCGCCAGCAGCCTCACGGGACAGGCAACTAATGAAAAACTGTTTTTT	CASSLTGQATNEKLFF
TRBV16	NA	16	NA	TRBJ1-1	TGTGCCAGCAGCCAATGGGCGGGGGGTCGGAACACTGAAGCTTTCTTT	CASSQWAGGRNTEAFF
TRBV7-9	NA	17	NA	TRBJ2-2	TGTGCCAGCAGCTCCGGACTCCTGGAGGGTAGGACCGGGGAGCTGTTTTTT	CASSSGLLEGRTGELFF
TRBV19	NA	14	NA	TRBJ1-6	TGTGCCAGTAGTGGACAGCACGTTTATTCACCCCTCCACTTT	CASSGQHVYSPLHF
TRBV28	TRBD1	15	NA	TRBJ1-2	TGTGCCAGCAGTTTAGACAGGGGGCGCAACTATGGCTACACCTTC	CASSLDRGRNYGYTF
TRBV7-3	NA	15	NA	TRBJ1-1	TGTGCCAGCAGCTTAACTCCAGGGGCGCGAACTGAAGCTTTCTTT	CASSLTPGARTEAFF
TRBV9	NA	16	NA	TRBJ1-3	TGTGCCAGCAGCGTCTTGAGACAGGTCTCTGGAAACACCATATATTTT	CASSVLRQVSGNTIYF
TRBV28	NA	16	NA	TRBJ2-1	TGTGCCAGCTCCCCTTGGGGAAGCGGCACCTACAATGAGCAGTTCTTC	CASSPWGSGTYNEQFF
TRBV6-4	TRBD2	15	NA	TRBJ2-3	TGTGCCAGCAGTGATGAGCGGGAGGGAGAGGATACGCAGTATTTT	CASSDEREGEDTQYF